The source of this TCR beta chain is a study of early T cells in non-severe SARS-CoV-2 infection. Across the study: Sequencing was performed on bulk RNA from unsorted whole blood, leaving chains unpaired. Study-wide points: Using VDJdb, the matching emphasized anti-spike CD8 responses while missing private and CD4 specificities.

On this clonotype: Its antigen is undetermined.

Trimming removed 4 bases from V and 5 bases from J; junction bases left unmatched: 4. Per germline, CDR1 DFQATT and CDR2 SNEGSKA (reference sequence). The CDR3 length is 13 residues. MiXCR, run by TCRdb on the 5' RACE reads, gives a single entry per CDR3 protein. Of about 75,000 distinct CDR3 sequences detected, about 10% appear once; the ten largest clones hold 12%. Here the sequenced sample was whole blood, taken at baseline. The chain joins TRBV20-1 to TRBJ1-2; TRBD1 matches at 10 bases. This TCR was sampled from an adult who was a healthcare worker with PCR-confirmed SARS-CoV-2 infection or an uninfected control (not recorded which). DNA of the CDR3: TGCAGTGCTAAAGACAGGGGGCCGTATGGCTACACCTTC. Protein sequence: CSAKDRGPYGYTF.